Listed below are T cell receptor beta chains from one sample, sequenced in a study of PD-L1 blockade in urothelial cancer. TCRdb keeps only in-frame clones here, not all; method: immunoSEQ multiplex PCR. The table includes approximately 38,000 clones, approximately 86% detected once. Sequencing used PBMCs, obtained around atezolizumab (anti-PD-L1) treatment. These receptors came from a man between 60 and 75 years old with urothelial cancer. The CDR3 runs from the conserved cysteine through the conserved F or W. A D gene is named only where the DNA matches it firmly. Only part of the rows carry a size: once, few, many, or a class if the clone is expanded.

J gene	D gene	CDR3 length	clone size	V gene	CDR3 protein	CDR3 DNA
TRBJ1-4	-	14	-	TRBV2	CASSPTGFDEKLFF	TGTGCCAGCAGTCCCACAGGGTTTGATGAAAAACTGTTTTTT
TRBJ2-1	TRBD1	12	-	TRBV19	CATISTGNEQFF	TGTGCCACTATATCGACAGGGAATGAGCAGTTCTTC
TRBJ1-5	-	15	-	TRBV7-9	CASSSTELSNQPQHF	TGTGCCAGCAGCTCAACCGAACTTAGCAATCAGCCCCAGCATTTT
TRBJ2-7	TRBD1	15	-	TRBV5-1	CASSHPGQGSYEQYF	TGCGCCAGCAGCCATCCGGGACAGGGATCCTACGAGCAGTACTTC
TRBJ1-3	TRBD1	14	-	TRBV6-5	CASRGSAGGNTIYF	TGTGCCAGCAGAGGGTCGGCAGGGGGGAACACCATATATTTT
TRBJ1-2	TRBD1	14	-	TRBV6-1	CASSDQTGSYGYTF	TGTGCCAGCAGTGACCAGACAGGGTCCTATGGCTACACCTTC
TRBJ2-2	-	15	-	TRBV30	CAWDTGLANTGELFF	TGTGCCTGGGATACAGGGCTCGCGAACACCGGGGAGCTGTTTTTT
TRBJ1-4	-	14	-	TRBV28	CASSLSGDNEKLFF	TGTGCCAGCAGTTTATCAGGGGATAATGAAAAACTGTTTTTT
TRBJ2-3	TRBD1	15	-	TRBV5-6	CASSPGQGRTDTQYF	TGTGCCAGCAGCCCGGGACAGGGTAGGACAGATACGCAGTATTTT
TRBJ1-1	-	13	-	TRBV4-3	CASSRKQNTEAFF	TGCGCCAGCAGTCGTAAACAGAACACTGAAGCTTTCTTT
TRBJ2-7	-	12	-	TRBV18	CASSPGSYEQYF	TGTGCCAGCTCACCGGGCAGCTACGAGCAGTACTTC
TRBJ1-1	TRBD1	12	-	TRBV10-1	CAKNRGDGEAFF	TGCGCCAAGAACAGGGGAGACGGTGAAGCTTTCTTT
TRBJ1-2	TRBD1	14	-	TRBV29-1	CSVEEWDRGLGYTF	TGCAGCGTTGAAGAATGGGACAGGGGGCTTGGCTACACCTTC
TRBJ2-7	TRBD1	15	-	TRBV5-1	CASSLAGDRIYEQYF	TGCGCCAGCAGCTTGGCCGGGGACAGAATCTACGAGCAGTACTTC
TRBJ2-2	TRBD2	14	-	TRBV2	CASRGGFYTGELFF	TGTGCCAGCAGGGGGGGGTTTTACACCGGGGAGCTGTTTTTT
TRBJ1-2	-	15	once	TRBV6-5	CASSYSPAIVYGYTF	TGTGCCAGCAGTTACTCACCAGCGATCGTCTATGGCTACACCTTC
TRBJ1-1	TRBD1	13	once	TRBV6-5	CASKRTGVTEAFF	TGTGCCAGCAAAAGGACAGGGGTCACTGAAGCTTTCTTT
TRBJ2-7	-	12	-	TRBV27	CASSLLGGTHTF	TGTGCCAGCAGTTTGCTAGGCGGGACTCACACGTTC
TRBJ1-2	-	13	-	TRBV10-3	CAISEAPKSGYTF	TGTGCCATCAGTGAGGCTCCTAAAAGCGGCTACACCTTC
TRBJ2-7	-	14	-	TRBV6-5	CASSYRGSSYEQYF	TGTGCCAGCAGTTACAGGGGGAGCTCCTACGAGCAGTACTTC
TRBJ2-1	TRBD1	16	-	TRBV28	CASSPGGSASYNEQFF	TGTGCCAGCAGTCCAGGGGGCAGCGCATCCTACAATGAGCAGTTCTTC
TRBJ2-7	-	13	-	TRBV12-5	CASGLGQGKRQYF	TGTGCTAGTGGTTTGGGTCAGGGTAAGCGGCAGTACTTC
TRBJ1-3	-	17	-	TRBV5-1	CASSLVRRGEGGNTIYF	TGCGCCAGCAGCTTGGTACGGAGGGGAGAGGGTGGAAACACCATATATTTT
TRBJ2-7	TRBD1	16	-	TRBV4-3	CASSQDRETGNNEQYF	TGCGCCAGCAGCCAAGATAGGGAGACAGGGAACAACGAGCAGTACTTC
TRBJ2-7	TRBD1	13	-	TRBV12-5	CASGGTGFYEQYF	TGTGCTAGTGGCGGGACAGGGTTCTACGAGCAGTACTTC
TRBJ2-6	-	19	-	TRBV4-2	CASSQVRGQGGSGANVLTF	TGTGCCAGCAGCCAAGTGCGTGGCCAGGGTGGCTCTGGGGCCAACGTCCTGACTTTC
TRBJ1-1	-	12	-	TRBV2	CASSYRNTEAFF	TGTGCCAGCAGCTACAGGAACACTGAAGCTTTCTTT
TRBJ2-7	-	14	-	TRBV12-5	CASGFGNPTYEQYF	TGTGCTAGTGGTTTCGGGAATCCCACCTACGAGCAGTACTTC
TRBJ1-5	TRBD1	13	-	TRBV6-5	CASSHRGNQPQHF	TGTGCCAGCAGCCACAGGGGAAATCAGCCCCAGCATTTT
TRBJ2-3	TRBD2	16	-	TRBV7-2	CASSLEASGRTDTQYF	TGTGCCAGCAGCTTAGAGGCTAGCGGGAGGACAGATACGCAGTATTTT
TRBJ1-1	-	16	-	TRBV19	CASSISVGDWSTEAFF	TGTGCCAGTAGTATTTCTGTCGGGGATTGGAGCACTGAAGCTTTCTTT
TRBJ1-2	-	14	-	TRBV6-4	CASSPGGKPSGYTF	TGTGCCAGCAGTCCCGGGGGGAAACCAAGTGGCTACACCTTC